The sample holds a few counts of the clone carrying this TCR beta chain. A second about 7 to 12 cycle PCR used barcoded and J-beta primers. TCRdb used MiXCR to reprocess the 5' RACE reads, holding one entry per CDR3 protein. The table lists 700,000 to 900,000 distinct CDR3 sequences, roughly 25% of them singletons. This CDR3 has 15 amino acids. The V end was cut by 7 bases, the J end by 2 bases, with 14 bases between. CDR1 MNHNY and CDR2 SVGAGI come from the germline V gene (reference sequence). The record originates from a study of blood T cells in healthy people across ages. These data were likewise used in another study, on T cells of mothers and their children.

The specimen was blood. V and J are TRBV6-6 and TRBJ1-4, with D maybe TRBD1 (5 bases). This sequence was found in a boy aged 10-17 years in good health. CDR3: CASNAQGPTNEKLFF. CDR3 coding DNA: TGTGCCAGCAACGCCCAGGGTCCCACTAATGAAAAACTGTTTTTT.